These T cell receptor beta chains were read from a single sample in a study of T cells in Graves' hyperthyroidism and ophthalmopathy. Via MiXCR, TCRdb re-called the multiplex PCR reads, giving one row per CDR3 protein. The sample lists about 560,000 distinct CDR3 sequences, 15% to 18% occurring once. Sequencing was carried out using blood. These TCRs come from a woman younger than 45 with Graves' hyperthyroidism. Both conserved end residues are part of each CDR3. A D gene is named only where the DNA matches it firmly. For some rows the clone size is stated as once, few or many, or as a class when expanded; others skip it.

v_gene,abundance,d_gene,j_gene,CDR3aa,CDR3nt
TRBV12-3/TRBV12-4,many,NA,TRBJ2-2,CASSTNKYRTSTGELFF,TGTGCCAGCAGCACCAATAAGTACCGAACCTCGACCGGGGAGCTGTTTTTT
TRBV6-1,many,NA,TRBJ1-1,CASSRNTGWGTTEAFF,TGTGCCAGCAGTAGGAACACAGGGTGGGGAACGACTGAAGCTTTCTTT
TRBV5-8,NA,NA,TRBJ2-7,CASSQGSLEQYF,TGTGCCAGCAGCCAAGGCTCTCTCGAGCAGTACTTC
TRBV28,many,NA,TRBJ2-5,CASRPPGTGRGETQYF,TGTGCCAGCAGGCCTCCCGGGACGGGAAGGGGAGAGACCCAGTACTTC
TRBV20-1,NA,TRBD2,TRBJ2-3,CSASTSGSTDTQYF,TGCAGTGCTAGTACTAGCGGGAGCACAGATACGCAGTATTTT
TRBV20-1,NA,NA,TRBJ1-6,CSPRGGDNSPLHF,TGCAGCCCAAGGGGTGGGGATAATTCACCCCTCCACTTT
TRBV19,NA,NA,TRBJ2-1,CASSQQHSSNEQFF,TGTGCCAGTAGCCAACAGCACTCCTCAAATGAGCAGTTCTTC
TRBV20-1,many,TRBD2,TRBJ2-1,CSAPGTSGRVYNEQFF,TGCAGTGCTCCCGGGACTAGCGGGAGGGTCTACAATGAGCAGTTCTTC
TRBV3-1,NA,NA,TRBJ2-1,CASSGRSYEQFF,TGTGCCAGCAGCGGGAGGTCCTACGAGCAGTTCTTC
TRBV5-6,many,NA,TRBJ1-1,CASSLGAGVNTEAFF,TGTGCCAGCAGCTTGGGGGCTGGTGTGAACACTGAAGCTTTCTTT